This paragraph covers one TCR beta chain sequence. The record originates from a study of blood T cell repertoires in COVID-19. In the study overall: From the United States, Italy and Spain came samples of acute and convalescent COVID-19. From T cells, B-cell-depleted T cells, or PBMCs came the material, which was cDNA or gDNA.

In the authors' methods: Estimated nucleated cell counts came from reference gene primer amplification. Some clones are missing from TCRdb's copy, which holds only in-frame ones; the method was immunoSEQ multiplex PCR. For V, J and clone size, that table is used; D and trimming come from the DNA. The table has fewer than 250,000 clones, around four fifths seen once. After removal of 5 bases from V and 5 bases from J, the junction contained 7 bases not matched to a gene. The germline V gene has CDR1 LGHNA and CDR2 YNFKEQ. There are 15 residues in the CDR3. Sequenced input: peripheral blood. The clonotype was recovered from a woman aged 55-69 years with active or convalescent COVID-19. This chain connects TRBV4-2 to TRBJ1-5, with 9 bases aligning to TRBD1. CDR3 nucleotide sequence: TGTGCCAGCAGCTGGGGGGACAGGGCGGATCAGCCCCAGCATTTT. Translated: CASSWGDRADQPQHF.